The clone carrying this T cell receptor (beta chain) was seen a single time. Its antigen is unknown. With V trimmed by 0 bases and J by 8 bases, 6 bases remained unmatched. The CDR3 length is 16 residues. Germline V gene sequence: CDR1 SGHVS, CDR2 FNYEAQ. These data come from a study of tumor-infiltrating lymphocytes in localized non-small cell lung cancer. Notes on the study in general: Different pieces of the same tissue went to different assays, confounding technical variation with intratumor heterogeneity.

This table comes from immunoSEQ multiplex PCR, and its TCRdb copy is limited to in-frame clones, with some not included. The repertoire holds 8,000 to 10,000 clones, around 80% seen once, with approximately 10% in the top ten. The specimen sequenced was lung tumor tissue. This TCR was recovered from a human donor with non-small cell lung cancer. V gene TRBV7-6 combines with J gene TRBJ2-1, with TRBD2 matching over 11 bases. CDR3 DNA: TGTGCCAGCAGCTTAGCGATAGCGGGGGGGCGCCATGAGCAGTTCTTC. Translating it yields CASSLAIAGGRHEQFF.